These 30 T cell receptor beta chains were sequenced from one sample in a study of T cell repertoires in cytomegalovirus infection. TCRdb analysed the reads with MiXCR anew, one entry per CDR3 protein. The table records 150,000 or so distinct CDR3 sequences, roughly 17% of them present only once. The sequencing sample was made of CD8+ T cells from PBMCs. Receptors were obtained from a human donor in good health (CMV status not recorded). Some clones in this sample may be carry-over from other donors' samples.

This clonotype was counted a few times. The V and J genes are TRBV19 and TRBJ2-6; D is perhaps TRBD1 or TRBD2 (5 bases each). The CDR3 is 16 amino acids. V was clipped by 5 bases and J by 0 bases, with 11 bases between them. Germline V gene sequence: CDR1 LNHDA, CDR2 SQIVND (reference sequence). The DNA for the CDR3 is TGTGCCAGTAGTGGCTCCGGGACCTCTGGGGCCAACGTCCTGACTTTC. Translation: CASSGSGTSGANVLTF.

The chain recombines TRBV2 with TRBJ2-6; D unclear. V lost 2 bases and J lost 3, with 11 bases in between. CDR1 is SNHLY and CDR2 is FYNNEI in the germline V gene. This CDR3 is 16 amino acids long. CDR3 DNA sequence: TGTGCCAGCAGTGAATACCGGGTCAGTGGGGCCAACGTCCTGACTTTC. Amino acids: CASSEYRVSGANVLTF.

V is TRBV2 and J is TRBJ2-7; no firm D call. V gave up 0 bases and J gave up 3 bases, with 9 bases separating them. This CDR3 comprises 14 residues. Per germline, CDR1 SNHLY and CDR2 FYNNEI. The CDR3 DNA follows: TGTGCCAGCAGTGAAGCGGGGTCCAACTACGAGCAGTACTTC. Translating gives CASSEAGSNYEQYF.

This clonotype was seen at least ten times. This chain uses TRBV7-8 with TRBJ1-5; 9 bases fit TRBD1. This CDR3 has 16 residues. The trim removed 0 bases at V and 8 bases at J, leaving 8 bases unmatched. Germline-derived CDR1 and CDR2 are SGHVS and FQNEAQ. The CDR3 region has the DNA TGTGCCAGCAGCTTAGCACAGGGGGCGATAATCAAGCCCCAGCATTTT. It codes for CASSLAQGAIIKPQHF.

The J gene is TRBJ2-1, the V gene TRBV11-3; tentatively, D is TRBD1 or TRBD2 (5 bases each). Trimming stripped 2 bases from V and 8 bases from J, with 16 bases between. CDR1 and CDR2 from the germline V gene are SGHNT and YENEEA. The CDR3 has 15 residues. CDR3 coding DNA: TGTGCCAGCAGCTTATCCGGGAAGGGGACCCATGAGCAGTTCTTC. As protein: CASSLSGKGTHEQFF. Combining the CDR3 with reference TRBV11-3 and TRBJ2-1 gives the whole variable domain EAGVVQSPRYKIIEKKQPVAFWCNPISGHNTLYWYLQNLGQGPELLIRYENEEAVDDSQLPKDRFSAERLKGVDSTLKIQPAELGDSAVYLCASSLSGKGTHEQFFGPGTRLTVL.

The CDR3 nucleotides read TGTGCCAGCAGTTACGGTGGCGTAGGGGGCTATCAGCCCCAGCATTTT. Its translation is CASSYGGVGGYQPQHF. This rearrangement joins TRBV6-2 or TRBV6-3 to TRBJ1-5; 7 bases match TRBD1. The CDR3 consists of 16 residues. After removal of 2 bases from V and 5 bases from J, the junction contained 9 bases not matched to a gene. Per the germline V gene, CDR1 is MNHEY and CDR2 is SVGEGT.

The chain carries TRBV6-2 or TRBV6-3 and TRBJ1-5; 7 bases line up with TRBD1. V dropped 4 bases and J dropped 7; count of bases not matched to a gene: 10. The CDR3 sequence is 15 residues long. Germline V gene sequence: CDR1 MNHEY, CDR2 SVGEGT. The CDR3 nucleotides are TGTGCCAGCAGTTTGGGCAGGGGGAGTGGGCAGCCCCAGCATTTT. Protein: CASSLGRGSGQPQHF.

This clonotype appeared a few times. V gene TRBV7-9 combines with J gene TRBJ2-2; D gene uncertain. From germline, CDR1 is SEHNR and CDR2 FQNEAQ (reference sequence). The CDR3 has 12 residues. Trimming cost V 5 bases and J 4 bases, with 5 bases left between them. The CDR3 loop is CASSRTTGELFF. CDR3 nucleotides: TGTGCCAGCAGCCGAACCACCGGGGAGCTGTTTTTT.

Turning to this clonotype: Sequence at one end of the junction differs from germline and may be a read error. The rearrangement links TRBV4-1 to TRBJ2-3; D is unclear. CDR3 size: 14 residues. The V gene's germline CDR1 is MGHRA and CDR2 YSYEKL. The CDR3 loop is CASSQERNPDTQYF. The CDR3 DNA reads TGTGCCAGCAGCCAAGAAAGGAACCCCGATACGCAGTATTTT.

V gene TRBV6-5 combines with J gene TRBJ2-2, with unresolved D. The CDR3 runs 13 residues. Germline lookup yields CDR1 MNHEY and CDR2 SVGAGI. V dropped 6 bases and J dropped 6 bases, with 11 bases sitting between them. In nucleotides, the CDR3 is TGTGCCAGCAGCCGCCCCGGGTCCGGGGAGCTGTTTTTT. Translating it yields CASSRPGSGELFF.

The chain joins TRBV7-2 to TRBJ2-7; D is unresolved. Germline CDR1 reads SGHTA; CDR2 reads FQGNSA. CDR3 size: 11 residues. Trimming took 5 bases from V and 9 from J, leaving 11 bases between them. Here the CDR3 DNA reads TGTGCCAGCAGCGGTCGGAAGGGGCAGTACTTC. It is translated as CASSGRKGQYF.

The V and J genes are TRBV6-6 and TRBJ1-3, with TRBD1 as a possible D gene (6 bases). Per germline, CDR1 MNHNY and CDR2 SVGAGI (reference sequence). Trimming removed 6 bases from V and 0 bases from J, with 12 bases in between. CDR3 length: 15 residues. Here the CDR3 DNA reads TGTGCCAGCAGACTCCAGGGGATCTCTGGAAACACCATATATTTT. Translating it yields CASRLQGISGNTIYF.

V and J are TRBV6-5 and TRBJ2-7; no clear D. From germline, CDR1 is MNHEY and CDR2 SVGAGI. The CDR3 has 13 residues. Trimming removed 7 bases at V and 3 bases at J, with 13 bases between. The chain's CDR3 is CASTPARHYEQYF. In nucleotides, the CDR3 is TGTGCCAGCACCCCGGCACGGCACTACGAGCAGTACTTC.

The rearrangement joins TRBV28 to TRBJ1-2; D unresolved. The CDR3 covers 13 residues. Per the germline V gene, CDR1 is MDHEN and CDR2 is SYDVKM. V shed 4 bases and J shed 6 bases, with 12 bases lying between them. CDR3 nucleotide sequence: TGTGCCAGCAGTTCGGAGGGAGGGAATGGCTACACCTTC. It codes for CASSSEGGNGYTF.

The V and J genes are TRBV28 and TRBJ2-5; D assignment may be TRBD1 or TRBD2 (5 bases each). The germline V and J ends were trimmed by 6 bases and 14 bases, with 19 bases remaining between them. This CDR3 is 12 amino acids long. Germline V gene lookup returns CDR1 MDHEN and CDR2 SYDVKM. The CDR3 loop is CASRPTGATLYF. The CDR3 nucleotides are TGTGCCAGCAGACCCACCGGGGCCACCCTTTACTTC.

The rearrangement links TRBV6-2 or TRBV6-3 to TRBJ2-7; weak D call: TRBD2 (6 bases). This CDR3 contains 15 residues. CDR1 and CDR2 (germline): MNHEY, SVGEGT. Trimming took 2 bases from V and 0 from J, leaving 11 bases between them. CDR3 protein: CASSYSGFSSYEQYF. CDR3 nucleotides: TGTGCCAGCAGTTACAGCGGGTTCAGCTCCTACGAGCAGTACTTC.

By frequency in the sample, this clonotype is medium-sized (0.01 to 0.1%). This chain uses TRBV7-9 with TRBJ1-6; possibly TRBD1 for D (6 bases). CDR3 length: 17 amino acids. With 4 bases removed from V and 9 bases from J, the gap between germline ends came to 22 bases. Germline V gene data show CDR1 as SEHNR and CDR2 as FQNEAQ (reference sequence). The CDR3: CASSSHDLRGAASPLHF. CDR3 bases: TGTGCCAGCAGCTCTCACGACCTCCGGGGGGCTGCTTCACCCCTCCACTTT.

This clonotype was seen a few times. The V and J genes are TRBV4-3 and TRBJ2-2; TRBD2 matches at 8 bases. The J segment lost 9 bases and the V segment lost 1 base, leaving 4 bases of the junction unmatched. The germline V gene encodes CDR1 LGHNA and CDR2 YSLEER. CDR3 length equals 14 residues. CDR3 in amino acids: CASSQVGGRWELFF. The CDR3 region has the DNA TGCGCCAGCAGCCAAGTAGGCGGGAGGTGGGAGCTGTTTTTT.

The gene calls are TRBV6-2 or TRBV6-3 and TRBJ2-3; D is perhaps TRBD2 (6 bases). The germline V and J ends were trimmed by 0 bases and 1 base, with 17 bases remaining between them. This CDR3 has 18 residues. The germline V gene encodes CDR1 MNHEY and CDR2 SVGEGT. The CDR3 here is CASSYSFRDSDRTDTQYF. Here the CDR3 DNA reads TGTGCCAGCAGTTACTCCTTCCGGGACTCGGATCGCACAGATACGCAGTATTTT.

This clonotype was seen only a few times. The V gene is TRBV28, the J gene TRBJ1-2; D uncertain. This CDR3 is 15 amino acids long. Germline V gene lookup returns CDR1 MDHEN and CDR2 SYDVKM. Between the trimmed V and J ends, which lost 3 bases and 2 bases, there was a span of 13 bases. CDR3 bases: TGTGCCAGCAGTTTTGGGCAGGCTCTCAACTATGGCTACACCTTC. This translates into CASSFGQALNYGYTF.

The chain has TRBV7-6 and TRBJ2-3; the D is unclear. The CDR3 contains 14 residues. Germline CDR1 reads SGHVS; CDR2 reads FNYEAQ. Trimming left V 1 base short and J 1 base short, with 6 bases between. The CDR3: CASSLGHGTDTQYF. In nucleotides, the CDR3 is TGTGCCAGCAGCTTAGGGCACGGCACAGATACGCAGTATTTT.

The rearrangement joins TRBV7-9 to TRBJ2-7; perhaps D is TRBD1 or TRBD2 (5 bases each). There are 18 residues in the CDR3. CDR1 is SEHNR, CDR2 FQNEAQ, per germline (reference sequence). Trimming pared 2 bases from V and 0 bases from J, leaving 20 bases between. In DNA form, the CDR3 reads TGTGCCAGCAGCTTATGGTGGGACGGACGGCTAAGCTCCTACGAGCAGTACTTC. Its translation: CASSLWWDGRLSSYEQYF.

The chain combines TRBV28 with TRBJ2-3; tentative D call: TRBD2 (6 bases). With 3 bases removed from V and 5 bases from J, the gap between germline ends came to 15 bases. The CDR3 sequence is 15 residues long. CDR1 MDHEN and CDR2 SYDVKM come from the germline V gene. The CDR3: CASSFPTGVEDTQYF. DNA for the CDR3: TGTGCCAGCAGTTTCCCGACGGGAGTAGAAGATACGCAGTATTTT.

The V and J genes are TRBV7-2 and TRBJ2-3; D call uncertain. Trimming left V 7 bases short and J 2 bases short, with 22 bases between. Germline V gene data show CDR1 as SGHTA and CDR2 as FQGNSA. The CDR3 consists of 17 residues. The CDR3, as DNA: TGTGCCAGCACCCGATCGAGCCCCCCACCACACACAGATACGCAGTATTTT. It codes for CASTRSSPPPHTDTQYF.

This chain uses TRBV11-1 with TRBJ2-7; 11 nucleotides line up with TRBD2. V was pared by 4 bases and J by 0 bases, with 5 bases of the junction left unmatched. There are 16 residues in the CDR3. Per germline, CDR1 SGHAT and CDR2 FQDESV (reference sequence). CDR3 protein: CASSYLTSGGSYEQYF. The CDR3 coding sequence is TGTGCCAGCAGCTACCTAACTAGCGGGGGCTCCTACGAGCAGTACTTC.

This clonotype has a count of ten or more. The chain employs TRBV7-8 and TRBJ2-1; 13 nucleotides agree with TRBD2. V shed 5 bases and J 2 bases; nucleotides not matched to a gene: 12. The CDR3 length is 19 residues. Germline CDR1 and CDR2: SGHVS and FQNEAQ. CDR3 in DNA: TGTGCCAGCAGCGGAGGACTAGCGGGGGACCCCAAGCCCTACAATGAGCAGTTCTTC. This encodes CASSGGLAGDPKPYNEQFF.

This chain connects TRBV2 to TRBJ2-1; no clear D gene. The germline V and J ends were trimmed by 5 bases and 2 bases, with 13 bases remaining between them. CDR3 size: 15 residues. Looked up from germline, CDR1 is SNHLY and CDR2 is FYNNEI. The chain's CDR3 is CASSPWVGTYNEQFF. In nucleotides, the CDR3 is TGTGCCAGCAGTCCCTGGGTAGGAACCTACAATGAGCAGTTCTTC.

The chain joins TRBV7-9 to TRBJ2-7, with D hard to call. Germline V gene lookup returns CDR1 SEHNR and CDR2 FQNEAQ (reference sequence). The CDR3 length is 14 residues. The germline V and J ends were trimmed by 5 bases and 13 bases, with 24 bases remaining between them. CDR3 sequence: CASSPPASETIHYF. The DNA of the CDR3 is TGTGCCAGCAGCCCGCCCGCCTCTGAAACGATACATTACTTC.

V and J are TRBV14 and TRBJ2-6; D unclear. With 4 bases removed from V and 0 bases from J, the gap between germline ends came to 4 bases. The CDR3 spans 14 residues. The germline V gene encodes CDR1 SGHDN and CDR2 FVKESK. CDR3 amino acids: CASSPHSGANVLTF. The CDR3 nucleotides are TGTGCCAGCAGCCCTCACTCTGGGGCCAACGTCCTGACTTTC.

The genes are TRBV4-1 and TRBJ2-1; D is unresolved. Deletions cut 0 bases from V and 8 bases from J, with 5 bases between. This CDR3 comprises 12 residues. The germline V gene encodes CDR1 MGHRA and CDR2 YSYEKL. The chain's CDR3 is CASSQDDYEQFF. CDR3 sequence (DNA): TGCGCCAGCAGCCAAGACGACTATGAGCAGTTCTTC.